This T cell receptor beta chain comes out of a study of cytotoxic CD8 clonotypes in ibrutinib-treated CLL. Study-level background: Following a median about eleven months of treatment, with a range of 6 to 36, response samples were taken. Study-wide findings and caveats: Rising at ibrutinib response, clonality subsequently fell back toward baseline at progression. Private clonotypes, not public ones, expanded at ibrutinib response.

The germline V gene has CDR1 KGHSH and CDR2 LQKENI. V was shortened by 1 base and J by 3 bases, with 15 bases between the two germline ends. This CDR3 comprises 16 residues. As concerns this clone: Its specificity is not known.

Clones were read by immunoSEQ multiplex PCR, and TCRdb kept only the in-frame ones, dropping some. This sample carries hundreds of thousands of clones, under 80% of them seen once, and the ten largest clones take just over 15%. From cryopreserved PBMCs came around 2 micrograms of genomic DNA used for TCR beta libraries. This receptor was identified in a human donor with chronic lymphocytic leukemia. V is TRBV18 and J is TRBJ1-1; D remains ambiguous. The material was PBMCs, obtained after 24 months of ibrutinib treatment. The DNA for the CDR3 is TGTGCCAGCTCACCACAACGGTTAAGCGTTGACACTGAAGCTTTCTTT. It codes for CASSPQRLSVDTEAFF.